This TCR beta chain originates from a study of cytomegalovirus exposure and HLA in healthy donors. The CDR3 consists of 16 residues. Trimming cost V 0 bases and J 7 bases, with 17 bases left between them. Germline CDR1 is MNHEY and CDR2 is SVGAGI. Comments on this clone: Its antigen is currently unknown.

The PCR used 60 Vbeta and 13 Jbeta primers. Sequencing was performed with immunoSEQ multiplex PCR; in TCRdb, only in-frame clones are kept and a portion is missing. The repertoire includes about 150,000 clones, around three quarters of them detected once, and 2.5% to 3.5% sits in the top ten. Study results and caveats: Most subjects had HLA-A and HLA-B alleles reportedly predicted accurately by TCR beta sequences. Later analysis indicated greater clonal expansion among HLA-associated TCR beta chains than among equally common other chains.

Sequenced sample: PBMCs. This rearrangement joins TRBV6-5 to TRBJ2-3, with D possibly being TRBD2 (6 bases). The source of this sequence is a male donor in good health and CMV-seronegative. CDR3 sequence reads: CASSYSRAGSPHTQYF. The CDR3 bases are TGTGCCAGCAGTTACTCGAGGGCGGGGAGTCCTCATACGCAGTATTTT.